These 15 T cell receptor beta chains share one sample of origin, sequenced in a study of blood T cell repertoires in COVID-19. Method: immunoSEQ multiplex PCR; TCRdb's copy keeps in-frame clones and lacks some. The sample shows some 220,000 clones, around 83% of them seen only once. Sequencing was performed on peripheral blood. All receptors derive from a woman in her 70s with COVID-19, enrolled during active disease.

The chain employs TRBV27 and TRBJ2-5; the D gene is possibly TRBD2 (6 bases). Germline loops: CDR1 MNHEY, CDR2 SMNVEV (reference sequence). Between the trimmed V and J ends, which lost 2 bases and 5 bases, there was a span of 12 bases. The CDR3 sequence is 14 residues long. CDR3: CASSLGGSSETQYF. The CDR3, as DNA: TGTGCCAGCAGTTTAGGAGGGAGTTCGGAGACCCAGTACTTC.

To note about this clone: Germline and junction disagree at one end, which may indicate a read error. The chain uses TRBV24-1 and TRBJ2-2; D not resolved. Germline CDR1 reads KGHDR; CDR2 reads SFDVKD. The CDR3 sequence is 14 residues long. CDR3: CATSEPANPGELFF. The CDR3 bases are TGTGCCACCAGTGAACCCGCGAACCCCGGGGAGCTGTTTTTT.

Only a few counts were recorded for this clone. The chain uses TRBV5-1 and TRBJ2-1, with 11 bases aligning to TRBD2. The V gene end was trimmed by 5 bases and the J gene end by 10 bases; junction bases not matched to a gene: 5. Germline assignment: CDR1 SGHRS and CDR2 YFSETQ. This CDR3 is built from 13 residues. Written as DNA, the CDR3 is TGCGCCAGCAGGTCTAGCGGGAGGTACGAGCAGTTCTTC. Translated, it gives CASRSSGRYEQFF.

The chain has TRBV28 and TRBJ2-2; possibly TRBD2 for D (6 bases). The CDR3 loop spans 14 amino acids. CDR1 is MDHEN, CDR2 SYDVKM, per germline. With 7 bases removed from V and 7 bases from J, the gap between germline ends came to 16 bases. The CDR3 nucleotides read TGTGCCAGCAAGCGGAGGGAATATGTCGGGGAGCTGTTTTTT. Its translation is CASKRREYVGELFF.

V gene TRBV18 combines with J gene TRBJ1-4, with TRBD1 matching over 8 bases. V shed 3 bases, J shed 8 bases, and the junction held 8 bases outside the gene matches. Germline-derived CDR1 and CDR2 are KGHSH and LQKENI. The CDR3 extends over 15 amino acids. In DNA, the CDR3 is TGTGCCAGCTCACCGGACAGGGCGGGAATCGAAAAACTGTTTTTT. Translation gives CASSPDRAGIEKLFF.

V gene TRBV28 combines with J gene TRBJ1-4; maybe TRBD1 (5 bases). The CDR3 is 19 amino acids. Germline V gene sequence: CDR1 MDHEN, CDR2 SYDVKM. V shed 7 bases and J shed 0 bases, with 24 bases lying between them. The CDR3 nucleotides read TGTGCCAGCACCATCAAATTGTCGGGGGGGACTTCAACTAATGAAAAACTGTTTTTT. It specifies CASTIKLSGGTSTNEKLFF.

The chain has TRBV7-2 and TRBJ1-6; D is uncertain. The CDR3 totals 12 residues. The V end was cut by 5 bases, the J end by 7 bases, with 6 bases between. In germline, CDR1 is SGHTA, CDR2 FQGNSA. This CDR3 reads CASSPFNSPLHF. The CDR3 DNA reads TGTGCCAGCAGCCCCTTCAATTCACCCCTCCACTTT.

The rearrangement joins TRBV7-9 to TRBJ1-6, with D tentatively TRBD1 (6 bases). Germline CDR1 reads SEHNR; CDR2 reads FQNEAQ (reference sequence). Trimming pared 5 bases from V and 0 bases from J, leaving 11 bases between. The CDR3 is 16 amino acids. CDR3 nucleotides: TGTGCCAGCAGCCCTCAGGGGACCTCCTATAATTCACCCCTCCACTTT. Amino acid sequence: CASSPQGTSYNSPLHF.

The chain has TRBV30 and TRBJ2-1; tentative D call: TRBD2 (5 bases). The V end was cut by 5 bases, the J end by 9 bases, with 17 bases between. The germline V gene has CDR1 GTSNPN and CDR2 SVGIG (reference sequence). The CDR3 extends over 13 amino acids. The CDR3 sequence is CAWGKLTIAEQFF. CDR3 coding DNA: TGTGCCTGGGGCAAGCTGACTATCGCTGAGCAGTTCTTC.

The chain is built from TRBV5-1 and TRBJ1-5, with a possible D match to TRBD1 (6 bases). The CDR3 runs 14 residues. V gave up 0 bases and J gave up 3 bases, with 7 bases separating them. Per the germline V gene, CDR1 is SGHRS and CDR2 is YFSETQ. In DNA, the CDR3 is TGCGCCAGCAGCTTGGGGGGGCCCAATCAGCCCCAGCATTTT. Amino acid sequence: CASSLGGPNQPQHF.

The gene calls are TRBV5-4 and TRBJ2-1; D is unresolved. The CDR3 loop spans 17 amino acids. Trimming removed 0 bases from V and 3 bases from J, with 16 bases in between. The germline V gene has CDR1 SGHNT and CDR2 YYREEE (reference sequence). The CDR3 sequence is CASSLETNQINYNEQFF. CDR3 DNA: TGTGCCAGCAGCTTGGAGACAAACCAAATTAACTACAATGAGCAGTTCTTC.

CDR3 sequence: CASIQDRGGSAFF. The CDR3 nucleotides are TGTGCCAGCATCCAGGACAGGGGAGGAAGTGCTTTCTTT. The chain uses TRBV12-3 or TRBV12-4 and TRBJ1-1; the match to TRBD1 covers 9 bases. The CDR3 has 13 residues. Trimming cost V 7 bases and J 11 bases; bases outside gene matches: 11.

This clone was picked up one time. This chain joins TRBV18 and TRBJ2-3, with D perhaps TRBD1 (5 bases). The CDR3 extends over 13 amino acids. Trimming took 0 bases from V and 6 from J, leaving 7 bases between them. Per the germline V gene, CDR1 is KGHSH and CDR2 is LQKENI. The CDR3 coding sequence is TGTGCCAGCTCACCACCGCAGGGCGATACGCAGTATTTT. This gives the protein CASSPPQGDTQYF.

The genes are TRBV7-3 and TRBJ1-6; possibly TRBD1 for D (5 bases). V shed 0 bases and J shed 10 bases, with 13 bases lying between them. The CDR3 extends over 15 amino acids. CDR1 SGHTA and CDR2 FQGTGA come from the germline V gene. The CDR3 DNA reads as TGTGCCAGCAGCTTAACGGGGCAGGGAATATCACCCCTCCACTTT. This encodes CASSLTGQGISPLHF.

The gene calls are TRBV19 and TRBJ2-1; a weak D match, TRBD2 (7 bases). This CDR3 spans 14 amino acids. From germline, CDR1 is LNHDA and CDR2 SQIVND (reference sequence). Trimming stripped 6 bases from V and 4 bases from J, with 13 bases between. CDR3 residues: CASSRGGSYNEQFF. The DNA of the CDR3 is TGTGCCAGTAGCCGCGGGGGCTCTTACAATGAGCAGTTCTTC.